Listed here are 4 T cell receptor beta chains from one sample, sequenced in a study of radiotherapy plus CTLA-4 blockade in lung cancer. The data were produced by immunoSEQ multiplex PCR, yet TCRdb's version contains in-frame clones alone and is incomplete. The sample lists 40,000 to 45,000 clones, approximately 70% seen once, with 9.8% in the top ten. The starting material was peripheral blood, obtained from a patient treated with radiotherapy plus ipilimumab. These TCRs come from a human donor with non-small cell lung cancer who had stable disease on radiotherapy plus ipilimumab.

The J gene is TRBJ1-1, the V gene TRBV5-1; no clear D gene. CDR3 size: 14 residues. Trimming cost V 4 bases and J 4 bases, with 14 bases left between them. Per the germline V gene, CDR1 is SGHRS and CDR2 is YFSETQ. The CDR3 DNA is TGCGCCAGCAGCGCCACAGCGGGTGTCACTGAAGCTTTCTTT. Amino acid sequence: CASSATAGVTEAFF.

The V call is TRBV5-1, the J call TRBJ2-1; possibly TRBD2 for D (6 bases). V lost 4 bases to trimming and J lost 1 base, with 9 bases between them. The CDR3 spans 14 residues. Germline V gene sequence: CDR1 SGHRS, CDR2 YFSETQ. The CDR3 DNA reads TGCGCCAGCAGCCCCGGGACTTCCTACAATGAGCAGTTCTTC. Its translation: CASSPGTSYNEQFF.

The V call is TRBV5-8, the J call TRBJ2-3; TRBD2 is a possible D gene (5 bases). This CDR3 has 13 residues. Trimming pared 2 bases from V and 4 bases from J, leaving 8 bases between. Germline-derived CDR1 and CDR2 are SGHTS and YDEGEE. The CDR3 coding sequence is TGTGCCAGCAGCTTCATCGGGGCAGATACGCAGTATTTT. It specifies CASSFIGADTQYF.

The chain carries TRBV6-6 and TRBJ1-5; no reliable D call. The germline V gene encodes CDR1 MNHNY and CDR2 SVGAGI (reference sequence). The germline V and J ends were trimmed by 0 bases and 0 bases, with 9 bases remaining between them. The CDR3 has 16 amino acids. The CDR3 sequence is CASSYSNRHSNQPQHF. The CDR3 DNA sequence: TGTGCCAGCAGTTACTCGAACAGACATAGCAATCAGCCCCAGCATTTT.